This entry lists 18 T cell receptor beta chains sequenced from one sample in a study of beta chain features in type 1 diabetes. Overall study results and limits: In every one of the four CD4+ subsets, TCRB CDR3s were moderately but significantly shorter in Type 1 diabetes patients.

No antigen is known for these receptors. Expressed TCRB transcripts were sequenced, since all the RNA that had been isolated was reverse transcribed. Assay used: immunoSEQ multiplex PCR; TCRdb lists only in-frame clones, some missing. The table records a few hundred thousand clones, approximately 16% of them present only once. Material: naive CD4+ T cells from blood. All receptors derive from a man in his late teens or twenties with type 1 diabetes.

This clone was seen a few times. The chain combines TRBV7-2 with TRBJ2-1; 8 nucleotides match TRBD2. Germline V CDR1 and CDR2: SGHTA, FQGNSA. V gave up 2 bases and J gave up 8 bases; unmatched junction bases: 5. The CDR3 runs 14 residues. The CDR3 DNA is TGTGCCAGCAGCTTAAGCGGGGGTAGCGATGAGCAGTTCTTC. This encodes CASSLSGGSDEQFF.

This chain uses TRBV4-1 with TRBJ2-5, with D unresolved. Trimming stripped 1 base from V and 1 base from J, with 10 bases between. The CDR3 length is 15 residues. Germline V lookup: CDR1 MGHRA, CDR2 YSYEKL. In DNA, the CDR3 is TGCGCCAGCAGCCAAGTGGGTACAGCCCAAGAGACCCAGTACTTC. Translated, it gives CASSQVGTAQETQYF.

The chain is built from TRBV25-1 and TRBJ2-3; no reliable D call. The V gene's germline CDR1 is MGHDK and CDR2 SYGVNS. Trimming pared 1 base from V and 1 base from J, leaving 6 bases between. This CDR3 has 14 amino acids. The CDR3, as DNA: TGTGCCAGCAGTGAATCTAGAGGCACAGATACGCAGTATTTT. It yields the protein CASSESRGTDTQYF.

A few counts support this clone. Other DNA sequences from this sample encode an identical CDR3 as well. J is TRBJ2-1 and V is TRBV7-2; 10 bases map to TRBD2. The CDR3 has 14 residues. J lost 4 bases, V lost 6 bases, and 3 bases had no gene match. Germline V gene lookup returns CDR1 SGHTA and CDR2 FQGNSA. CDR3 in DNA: TGTGCCAGCAGTTGGACTAGCGGTTACAATGAGCAGTTCTTC. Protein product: CASSWTSGYNEQFF. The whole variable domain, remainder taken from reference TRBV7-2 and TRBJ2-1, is GAGVSQSPSNKVTEKGKDVELRCDPISGHTALYWYRQSLGQGLEFLIYFQGNSAPDKSGLPSDRFSAERTGGSVSTLTIQRTQQEDSAVYLCASSWTSGYNEQFFGPGTRLTVL.

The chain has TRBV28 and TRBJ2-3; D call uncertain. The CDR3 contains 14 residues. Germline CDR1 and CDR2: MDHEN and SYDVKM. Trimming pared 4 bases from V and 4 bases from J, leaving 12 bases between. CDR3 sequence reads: CASSSPSNPDTQYF. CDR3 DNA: TGTGCCAGCAGTTCCCCTTCTAATCCAGATACGCAGTATTTT.

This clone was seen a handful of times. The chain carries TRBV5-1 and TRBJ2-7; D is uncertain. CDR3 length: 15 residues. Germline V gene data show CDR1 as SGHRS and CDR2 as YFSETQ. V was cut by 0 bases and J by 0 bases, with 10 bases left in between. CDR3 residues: CASSLELGSSYEQYF. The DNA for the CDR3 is TGCGCCAGCAGCTTGGAGCTGGGCAGCTCCTACGAGCAGTACTTC.

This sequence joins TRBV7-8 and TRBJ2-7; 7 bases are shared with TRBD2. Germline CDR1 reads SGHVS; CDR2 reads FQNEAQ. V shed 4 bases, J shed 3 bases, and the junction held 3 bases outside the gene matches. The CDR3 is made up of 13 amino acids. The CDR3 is CASSWTSNYEQYF. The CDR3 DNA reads TGTGCCAGCAGCTGGACTAGTAACTACGAGCAGTACTTC.

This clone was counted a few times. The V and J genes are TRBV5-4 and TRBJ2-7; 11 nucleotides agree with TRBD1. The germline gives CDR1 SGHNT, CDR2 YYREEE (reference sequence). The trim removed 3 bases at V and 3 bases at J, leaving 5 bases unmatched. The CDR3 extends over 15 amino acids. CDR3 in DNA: TGTGCCAGCAGCTCCGGGACAGGGGGTTTCTACGAGCAGTACTTC. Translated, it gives CASSSGTGGFYEQYF. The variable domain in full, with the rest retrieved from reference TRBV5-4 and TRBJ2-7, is ETGVTQSPTHLIKTRGQQVTLRCSSQSGHNTVSWYQQALGQGPQFIFQYYREEENGRGNFPPRFSGLQFPNYSSELNVNALELDDSALYLCASSSGTGGFYEQYFGPGTRLTVT.

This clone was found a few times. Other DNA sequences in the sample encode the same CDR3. CDR3 amino acids: CATSRGRTDTQYF. DNA of the CDR3: TGTGCCACCAGCAGAGGCCGGACAGATACGCAGTATTTT. The genes are TRBV15 and TRBJ2-3; D gene uncertain. Germline V gene data show CDR1 as LNHNV and CDR2 as YYDKDF (reference sequence). The V end lost 1 base, the J end lost 3 bases, and 5 bases lay between the germline ends. The CDR3 extends over 13 amino acids. The full variable domain, its missing parts supplied by reference TRBV15 and TRBJ2-3, is DAMVIQNPRYQVTQFGKPVTLSCSQTLNHNVMYWYQQKSSQAPKLLFHYYDKDFNNEADTPDNFQSRRPNTSFCFLDIRSPGLGDTAMYLCATSRGRTDTQYFGPGTRLTVL.

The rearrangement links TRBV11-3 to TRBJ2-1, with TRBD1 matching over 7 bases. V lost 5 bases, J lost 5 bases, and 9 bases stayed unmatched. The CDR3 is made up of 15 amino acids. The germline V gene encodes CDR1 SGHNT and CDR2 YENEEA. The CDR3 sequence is CASSLRQGSNNEQFF. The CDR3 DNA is TGTGCCAGCAGCCTCAGACAGGGATCAAACAATGAGCAGTTCTTC.

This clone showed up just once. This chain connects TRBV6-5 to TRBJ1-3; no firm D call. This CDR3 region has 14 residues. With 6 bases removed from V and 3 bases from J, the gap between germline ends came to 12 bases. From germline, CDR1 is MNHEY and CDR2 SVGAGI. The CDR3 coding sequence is TGTGCCAGCAGCCCCGGTGTGGTTGGAAACACCATATATTTT. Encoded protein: CASSPGVVGNTIYF.

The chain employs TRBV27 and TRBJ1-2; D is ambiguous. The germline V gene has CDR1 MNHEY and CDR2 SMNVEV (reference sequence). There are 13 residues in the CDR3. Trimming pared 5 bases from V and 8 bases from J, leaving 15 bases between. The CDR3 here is CASSTITRKGYTF. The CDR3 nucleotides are TGTGCCAGCAGTACTATCACACGAAAGGGCTACACCTTC.

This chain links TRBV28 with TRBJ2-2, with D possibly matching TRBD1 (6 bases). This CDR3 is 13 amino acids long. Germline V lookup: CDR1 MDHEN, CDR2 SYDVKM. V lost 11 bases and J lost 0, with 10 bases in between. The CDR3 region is CAGGHTNTGELFF. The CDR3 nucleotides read TGTGCCGGGGGACATACGAACACCGGGGAGCTGTTTTTT.

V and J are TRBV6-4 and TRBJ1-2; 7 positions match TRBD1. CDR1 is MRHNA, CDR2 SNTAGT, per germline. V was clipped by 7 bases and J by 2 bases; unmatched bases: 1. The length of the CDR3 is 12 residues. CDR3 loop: CASMGQNYGYTF. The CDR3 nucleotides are TGTGCCAGCATGGGACAGAACTATGGCTACACCTTC.

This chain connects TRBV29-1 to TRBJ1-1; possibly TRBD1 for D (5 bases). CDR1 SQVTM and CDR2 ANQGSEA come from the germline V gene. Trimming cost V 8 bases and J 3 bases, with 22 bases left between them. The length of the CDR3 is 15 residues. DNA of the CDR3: TGCAGCTTTACCCTTCGCGGGGCGCGGGACACTGAAGCTTTCTTT. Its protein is CSFTLRGARDTEAFF.

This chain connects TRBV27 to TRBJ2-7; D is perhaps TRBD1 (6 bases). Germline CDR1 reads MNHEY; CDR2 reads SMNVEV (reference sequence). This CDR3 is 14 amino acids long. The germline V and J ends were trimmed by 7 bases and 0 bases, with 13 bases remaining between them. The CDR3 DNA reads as TGTGCCAGCAAATCACAGGGCCTCTCCTACGAGCAGTACTTC. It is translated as CASKSQGLSYEQYF.

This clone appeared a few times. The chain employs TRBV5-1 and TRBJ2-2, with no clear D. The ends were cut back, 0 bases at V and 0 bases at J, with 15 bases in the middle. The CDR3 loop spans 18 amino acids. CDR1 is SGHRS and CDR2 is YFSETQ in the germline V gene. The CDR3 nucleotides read TGCGCCAGCAGCTTGGCCATTTGGATGGAGCCGAACACCGGGGAGCTGTTTTTT. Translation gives CASSLAIWMEPNTGELFF.

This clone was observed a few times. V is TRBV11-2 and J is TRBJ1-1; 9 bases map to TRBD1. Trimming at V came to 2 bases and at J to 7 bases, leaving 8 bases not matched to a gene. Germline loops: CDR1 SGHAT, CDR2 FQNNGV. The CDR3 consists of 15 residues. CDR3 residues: CASSLLGQGPLEAFF. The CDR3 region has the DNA TGTGCCAGCAGCTTATTGGGACAGGGACCTCTTGAAGCTTTCTTT.